Each of the 20 T cell receptor beta chains below was sequenced from the same sample in a study of PD-L1 blockade in urothelial cancer. Data came from immunoSEQ multiplex PCR; TCRdb stores just in-frame clones and leaves some out. The table lists 65,000 to 80,000 clones, 80% to 90% of them singletons. Sequencing was performed on PBMCs, taken around atezolizumab (anti-PD-L1) treatment. These receptors came from a man in his sixties or seventies with urothelial cancer.

The genes are TRBV28 and TRBJ2-2, with a weak D call TRBD2 (6 bases). V lost 5 bases and J 5 bases, leaving 21 bases between the germline ends. CDR3 length equals 17 residues. Germline V gives CDR1 MDHEN, CDR2 SYDVKM. CDR3 sequence reads: CASSPLGRAGRTGELFF. The CDR3 nucleotides are TGTGCCAGCAGTCCACTGGGGAGAGCGGGTCGTACCGGGGAGCTGTTTTTT.

The chain recombines TRBV27 with TRBJ2-7, with D maybe TRBD1 (5 bases). Germline values: CDR1 MNHEY, CDR2 SMNVEV (reference sequence). V was trimmed by 6 bases and J by 1 base, leaving 10 bases between them. This CDR3 is built from 13 residues. CDR3 in DNA: TGTGCCAGCAGGCTATCAGGGTCCTACGAGCAGTACTTC. It yields the protein CASRLSGSYEQYF.

The chain joins TRBV10-2 to TRBJ2-6; 12 bases agree with TRBD2. The V segment lost 6 bases and the J segment 2 bases; nucleotides outside the gene matches: 8. Germline lookup yields CDR1 WSHSY and CDR2 SAAADI. There are 18 residues in the CDR3. CDR3 coding DNA: TGCGCCAGCAGCTCCCCTAGCGGGAGGGTAGCTGGGGCCAACGTCCTGACTTTC. Translated, it gives CASSSPSGRVAGANVLTF.

The chain has TRBV4-1 and TRBJ2-7, with 8 bases that match TRBD1. Losses at the gene ends were 5 bases for V and 2 bases for J; bases not matched to a gene: 5. The CDR3 has 14 amino acids. Germline CDR1 is MGHRA and CDR2 is YSYEKL. This CDR3 is CASSAGDRPYEQYF. DNA for the CDR3: TGCGCCAGCAGCGCCGGGGACAGGCCCTACGAGCAGTACTTC.

The DNA of the CDR3 is TGTGCCAGCAGCTTGGGCGGCATCGAGCAGTTCTTC. Translating gives CASSLGGIEQFF. V and J are TRBV5-8 and TRBJ2-1; D gene unclear. There are 12 residues in the CDR3. Germline loops: CDR1 SGHTS, CDR2 YDEGEE. V was cut by 0 bases and J by 10 bases, with 8 bases left in between. The whole variable domain, filled in from reference TRBV5-8 and TRBJ2-1, reads EAGVTQSPTHLIKTRGQQATLRCSPISGHTSVYWYQQALGLGLQFLLWYDEGEERNRGNFPPRFSGRQFPNYSSELNVNALELEDSALYLCASSLGGIEQFFGPGTRLTVL.

The chain uses TRBV7-6 and TRBJ2-3; possibly TRBD1 for D (6 bases). Trimming left V 1 base short and J 3 bases short, with 11 bases between. This CDR3 is built from 15 residues. Germline V gene lookup returns CDR1 SGHVS and CDR2 FNYEAQ. This CDR3 reads CASSLGIGGTDTQYF. DNA for the CDR3: TGTGCCAGCAGCTTAGGCATAGGGGGTACAGATACGCAGTATTTT.

The J gene is TRBJ1-1, the V gene TRBV7-6; D not resolved. Trimming pared 1 base from V and 1 base from J, leaving 4 bases between. Germline V gene sequence: CDR1 SGHVS, CDR2 FNYEAQ. CDR3 length: 13 residues. CDR3 residues: CASSLDRNTEAFF. The CDR3 bases are TGTGCCAGCAGCTTAGACAGGAACACTGAAGCTTTCTTT.

This clone was detected only a few times. This rearrangement joins TRBV9 to TRBJ2-2; maybe TRBD1 (7 bases). CDR1 is SGDLS and CDR2 is YYNGEE in the germline V gene. Trimming removed 3 bases from V and 4 bases from J, with 19 bases in between. The CDR3 runs 17 residues. The CDR3 region is CASSAPGDRVRTGELFF. The CDR3 nucleotides read TGTGCCAGCAGCGCACCGGGAGACAGGGTGCGCACCGGGGAGCTGTTTTTT.

The V and J genes are TRBV6-4 and TRBJ2-2; 9 nucleotides align to TRBD2. The length of the CDR3 is 16 residues. The trim removed 1 base at V and 5 bases at J, leaving 5 bases unmatched. CDR1 is MRHNA, CDR2 SNTAGT, per germline. CDR3 in amino acids: CASSDFAGGPTGELFF. As DNA, the CDR3 is TGTGCCAGCAGTGACTTTGCGGGAGGGCCGACCGGGGAGCTGTTTTTT.

The V gene is TRBV5-1, the J gene TRBJ2-7, with D unresolved. There are 14 residues in the CDR3. Germline CDR1 and CDR2: SGHRS and YFSETQ. With 0 bases removed from V and 0 bases from J, the gap between germline ends came to 7 bases. CDR3 in DNA: TGCGCCAGCAGCTTGGGGTTAGCCTCCTACGAGCAGTACTTC. It codes for CASSLGLASYEQYF.

This chain links TRBV9 with TRBJ2-1; D is uncertain. Germline-derived CDR1 and CDR2 are SGDLS and YYNGEE. Deletions cut 4 bases from V and 10 bases from J, with 12 bases between. The CDR3 covers 12 residues. The CDR3 protein is CASSTTVREQFF. The DNA of the CDR3 is TGTGCCAGCAGCACCACCGTGAGGGAGCAGTTCTTC.

The V gene is TRBV6-1, the J gene TRBJ2-2; 7 bases line up with TRBD2. The CDR3 runs to 16 residues. Per germline, CDR1 MNHNS and CDR2 SASEGT. J lost 6 bases, V lost 2 bases, and 9 bases had no gene match. The CDR3 DNA is TGTGCCAGCAGTGAAATGGCCGGGAGGCAGGCCGGGGAGCTGTTTTTT. Translated, it gives CASSEMAGRQAGELFF.

The chain recombines TRBV27 with TRBJ1-5; D gene unclear. The CDR3 spans 12 residues. V lost 6 bases, J lost 7 bases, and 10 bases lay in between. CDR1 is MNHEY and CDR2 is SMNVEV in the germline V gene (reference sequence). CDR3 coding DNA: TGTGCCAGCAGGAGGGCGGGCCAGCCCCAGCATTTT. Translating gives CASRRAGQPQHF.

The chain carries TRBV7-9 and TRBJ2-7; 14 nucleotides match TRBD2. V shed 5 bases and J 1 base; nucleotides not matched to a gene: 7. The length of the CDR3 is 17 residues. The germline V gene encodes CDR1 SEHNR and CDR2 FQNEAQ (reference sequence). CDR3: CASSPGTSGSLSYEQYF. In DNA, the CDR3 is TGTGCCAGCAGCCCTGGGACTAGCGGGAGTTTATCCTACGAGCAGTACTTC.

The chain combines TRBV20-1 with TRBJ1-2; D might be TRBD1 (5 bases). The length of the CDR3 is 10 residues. Trimming took 3 bases from V and 10 from J, leaving 9 bases between them. Germline CDR1 DFQATT, CDR2 SNEGSKA (reference sequence). The CDR3 nucleotides are TGCAGTGCTAGGGGGGGATCCTACACCTTC. Amino acids: CSARGGSYTF.

Only one count was recorded for this clone. The V gene is TRBV7-9, the J gene TRBJ2-5; 9 bases line up with TRBD2. Germline V CDR1 and CDR2: SEHNR, FQNEAQ (reference sequence). Trimming took 3 bases from V and 5 from J; bases not matched to a gene: 10. The CDR3 consists of 16 residues. CDR3 nucleotide sequence: TGTGCCAGCAGCTTGAGGGTAGCGGGAGAAGCGGAGACCCAGTACTTC. It yields the protein CASSLRVAGEAETQYF. Looking up the rest from reference TRBV7-9 and TRBJ2-5 gives the full variable domain: DTGVSQNPRHKITKRGQNVTFRCDPISEHNRLYWYRQTLGQGPEFLTYFQNEAQLEKSRLLSDRFSAERPKGSFSTLEIQRTEQGDSAMYLCASSLRVAGEAETQYFGPGTRLLVL.

The chain couples TRBV28 to TRBJ2-1, with TRBD2 as a possible D gene (6 bases). The V gene's germline CDR1 is MDHEN and CDR2 SYDVKM. The CDR3 has 13 amino acids. Trimming removed 6 bases from V and 4 bases from J, with 10 bases in between. CDR3 region: CASRRDGYNEQFF. In DNA, the CDR3 is TGTGCCAGCAGGCGGGACGGATACAATGAGCAGTTCTTC.

This sequence joins TRBV7-9 and TRBJ1-2; 7 bases agree with TRBD1. With 4 bases clipped from V and 8 bases from J, the junction kept 13 bases outside the gene matches. CDR1 SEHNR and CDR2 FQNEAQ come from the germline V gene (reference sequence). This CDR3 has 15 residues. The CDR3 DNA reads as TGTGCCAGCAGCTACCCGGGACAGATTCCCTCCGGCTACACCTTC. Translation: CASSYPGQIPSGYTF. Full variable domain (missing parts from reference TRBV7-9 and TRBJ1-2): DTGVSQNPRHKITKRGQNVTFRCDPISEHNRLYWYRQTLGQGPEFLTYFQNEAQLEKSRLLSDRFSAERPKGSFSTLEIQRTEQGDSAMYLCASSYPGQIPSGYTFGSGTRLTVV.

The chain combines TRBV29-1 with TRBJ2-3; D is perhaps TRBD2 (6 bases). With 5 bases removed from V and 6 bases from J, the gap between germline ends came to 18 bases. Germline loops: CDR1 SQVTM, CDR2 ANQGSEA. CDR3 length: 14 residues. The DNA of the CDR3 is TGCAGCGTTACTTACCCGGGAGAGCGGGATACGCAGTATTTT. Its protein product is CSVTYPGERDTQYF.

The V call is TRBV7-6, the J call TRBJ2-7; 8 positions agree with TRBD2. The V segment lost 3 bases and the J segment 1 base; nucleotides outside the gene matches: 2. Germline V gene sequence: CDR1 SGHVS, CDR2 FNYEAQ. The CDR3 has 14 amino acids. The CDR3 DNA reads as TGTGCCAGCAGCTTGGGACTAGGGTCCTACGAGCAGTACTTC. It is translated as CASSLGLGSYEQYF. Full variable domain (remainder filled in from reference TRBV7-6 and TRBJ2-7): GAGVSQSPRYKVTKRGQDVALRCDPISGHVSLYWYRQALGQGPEFLTYFNYEAQQDKSGLPNDRFSAERPEGSISTLTIQRTEQRDSAMYRCASSLGLGSYEQYFGPGTRLTVT.